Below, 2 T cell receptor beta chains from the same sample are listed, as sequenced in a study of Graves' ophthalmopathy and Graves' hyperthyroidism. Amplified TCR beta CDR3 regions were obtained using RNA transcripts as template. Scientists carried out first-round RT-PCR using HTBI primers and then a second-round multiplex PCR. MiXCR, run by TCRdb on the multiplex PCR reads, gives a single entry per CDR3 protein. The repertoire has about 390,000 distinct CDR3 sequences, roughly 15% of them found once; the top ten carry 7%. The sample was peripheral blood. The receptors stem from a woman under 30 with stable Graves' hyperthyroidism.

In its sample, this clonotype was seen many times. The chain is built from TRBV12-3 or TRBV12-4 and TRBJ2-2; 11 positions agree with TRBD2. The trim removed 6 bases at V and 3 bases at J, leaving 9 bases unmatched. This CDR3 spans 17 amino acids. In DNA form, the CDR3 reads TGTGCCAGCAGGAGCTCCGGGACTAGCGGATACACCGGGGAGCTGTTTTTT. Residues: CASRSSGTSGYTGELFF.

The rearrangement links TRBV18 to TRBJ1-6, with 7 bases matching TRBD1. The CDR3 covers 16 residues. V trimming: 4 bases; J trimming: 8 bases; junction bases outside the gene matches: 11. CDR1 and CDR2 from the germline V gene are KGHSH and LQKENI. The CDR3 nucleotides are TGTGCCAGCTCACGACCTCGACAGGGTATTTATTCACCCCTCCACTTT. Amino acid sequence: CASSRPRQGIYSPLHF.